This TCR beta chain was observed in a study of cytomegalovirus exposure and HLA in healthy donors. Across the whole study: About 85 million unique TCRs from HLA-typed donors were held in an early release of data. Study results and caveats: The analysis excluded some indistinguishable V segments, including TRBV6-2 and TRBV6-3. Serostatus for CMV was the only available immune exposure information.

Concerning this clone: Antigen: not known.

Germline lookup yields CDR1 SGHTA and CDR2 FQGNSA. The length of the CDR3 is 14 residues. Primers: 60 Vbeta forward and 13 Jbeta reverse. The data were produced by immunoSEQ multiplex PCR, yet TCRdb's version contains in-frame clones alone and is incomplete. This table has over 150,000 clones, just under 80% appearing once. This TCR derives from a woman aged 45-65 years in good health and CMV-seropositive. Sequenced: PBMCs. The chain uses TRBV7-2 and TRBJ2-5; D not resolved. The DNA end favors TRBJ2-7, so the J call may be wrong. CDR3 sequence reads: CASSPLDSTYEQYF. CDR3 DNA: TGTGCCAGCAGCCCGTTAGACTCAACCTACGAGCAGTACTTC.